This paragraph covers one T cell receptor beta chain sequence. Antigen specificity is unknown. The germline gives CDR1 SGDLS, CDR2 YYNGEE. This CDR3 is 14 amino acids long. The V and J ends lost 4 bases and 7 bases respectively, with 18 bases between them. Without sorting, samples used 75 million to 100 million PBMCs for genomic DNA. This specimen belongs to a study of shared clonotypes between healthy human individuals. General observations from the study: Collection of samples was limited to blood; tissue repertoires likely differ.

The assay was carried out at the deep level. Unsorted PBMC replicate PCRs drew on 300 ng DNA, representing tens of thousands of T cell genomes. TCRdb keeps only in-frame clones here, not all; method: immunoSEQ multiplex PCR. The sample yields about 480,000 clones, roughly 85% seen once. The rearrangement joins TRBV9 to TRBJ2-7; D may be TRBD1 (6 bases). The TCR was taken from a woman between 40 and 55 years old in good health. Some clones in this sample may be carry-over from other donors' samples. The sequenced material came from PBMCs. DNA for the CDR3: TGTGCCAGCAGCATCTACAGGGTTTGGGCTGAGCAGTACTTC. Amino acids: CASSIYRVWAEQYF.